This TCR beta chain was recovered during a study of T cells after yellow fever vaccination. General study results and limits: In FACS-sorted repertoires, abundant clonotypes from the bulk population could appear as contaminants. Clonotypes shared by both compartments, CD4 and CD8, made up a small share.

UMIs were added to TCR cDNA along with a universal primer site when it was made by 5'RACE template switching. TCRdb re-called the 5' RACE reads with MiXCR, one entry per CDR3 protein. This sample has more than 300,000 distinct CDR3 sequences, with roughly a tenth found just once. This clonotype appeared a few times. Its specificity is unknown. The sample in question was CD4+ T cells sorted from PBMCs, obtained 45 days after the yellow fever booster vaccination. This sequence was found in a man between 18 and 35 years old who received the YFV17D yellow fever vaccine.

DNA for the CDR3: TGTGCCAGCAGCGCAGGACTTGACATGAACACTGAAGCTTTCTTT. This codes for CASSAGLDMNTEAFF. This chain links TRBV7-9 with TRBJ1-1; D is unclear. Germline V gene data show CDR1 as SEHNR and CDR2 as FQNEAQ (reference sequence). This CDR3 spans 15 amino acids. The V and J ends lost 5 bases and 0 bases respectively, with 13 bases between them. The full variable domain, its missing parts supplied by reference TRBV7-9 and TRBJ1-1, is DTGVSQNPRHKITKRGQNVTFRCDPISEHNRLYWYRQTLGQGPEFLTYFQNEAQLEKSRLLSDRFSAERPKGSFSTLEIQRTEQGDSAMYLCASSAGLDMNTEAFFGQGTRLTVV.